This paragraph covers one T cell receptor (beta chain) sequence. This record belongs to a study of blood T cell repertoires in COVID-19. Study details: PBMCs, B-cell-depleted T cells, or T cells provided the cDNA or gDNA that made up the material.

Assay: immunoSEQ multiplex PCR; the TCRdb copy retains only in-frame clones and omits some. The repertoire holds 310,000 or so clones, 75% to 95% seen once, with 1.1% in the top ten. V lost 4 bases, J lost 6 bases, and 12 bases lay in between. This CDR3 has 13 residues. The V gene's germline CDR1 is GTSNPN and CDR2 SVGIG (reference sequence). The sequencing sample was made of PBMCs or T cells enriched from blood (not recorded which). V and J are TRBV30 and TRBJ1-4; D may be TRBD1 (6 bases). This clonotype was sampled from a woman in her 30s who had recovered from COVID-19. The DNA of the CDR3 is TGTGCCTGGACAGGACAGTTCCATGAAAAACTGTTTTTT. Translated: CAWTGQFHEKLFF.